One and the same sample provided the 6 T cell receptor beta chains below, sequenced in a study of blood T cells in healthy people across ages. The second PCR ran about 7 to 12 cycles with a sample-barcoded 5' primer and J-beta primers. TCRdb reprocessed the 5' RACE reads via MiXCR and lists one record per CDR3 protein. Of roughly 570,000 distinct CDR3 sequences listed, about 25% were seen once; the top ten hold less than 20%. The sample consisted of blood. The receptor set was obtained from a woman aged 70 to 79 in good health.

The rearrangement links TRBV6-1 to TRBJ2-3; 8 bases match TRBD2. The CDR3 has 16 residues. V gave up 4 bases and J gave up 1 base; unmatched junction bases: 7. CDR1 MNHNS and CDR2 SASEGT come from the germline V gene. DNA for the CDR3: TGTGCCAGCAGTGTTATTAGCGGGATGGGCACAGATACGCAGTATTTT. Translated, it gives CASSVISGMGTDTQYF.

V and J are TRBV3-1 and TRBJ1-2; tentatively, D is TRBD1 (5 bases). CDR1 and CDR2 (germline): LGHDT, YNNKEL (reference sequence). This CDR3 is built from 15 residues. Trimming took 1 base from V and 6 from J, leaving 15 bases between them. The CDR3 DNA sequence: TGTGCCAGCAGCCAAGTCGTCGGGGGTGGCGATGGCTACACCTTC. Translating gives CASSQVVGGGDGYTF.

On this clonotype itself: The conserved final phenylalanine or tryptophan is absent from the CDR3, which likely points to a read error. The gene calls are TRBV6-5 and TRBJ2-4; no definite D call. Trimming removed 0 bases from V and 8 bases from J, with 14 bases in between. Germline CDR1 and CDR2: MNHEY and SVGAGI. CDR3 length: 15 residues. The CDR3 nucleotides read TGTGCCAGCAGTTACTCGTCTGGGGTTTGGGACATTCAGTACCTC. Translated, it gives CASSYSSGVWDIQYL.

Many counts were recorded for this clonotype. This sequence joins TRBV12-3 or TRBV12-4 and TRBJ1-4, with D possibly TRBD1 on 5 matching bases. This CDR3 has 14 amino acids. Trimming took off 5 bases at V and 7 bases at J, with 14 bases between the two ends. The CDR3 here is CASSNRGRSEKLFF. The CDR3 DNA reads as TGTGCCAGCAGTAACCGGGGCAGGAGTGAAAAACTGTTTTTT.

This clonotype showed up just a few times. The chain uses TRBV7-2 and TRBJ2-1; no clear D. This CDR3 comprises 12 residues. V was clipped by 5 bases and J by 9 bases, with 11 bases between them. Germline lookup yields CDR1 SGHTA and CDR2 FQGNSA. The CDR3 here is CASSPPWGEQFF. DNA for the CDR3: TGTGCCAGCAGCCCCCCTTGGGGTGAGCAGTTCTTC. Filled out from reference TRBV7-2 and TRBJ2-1, the complete variable domain reads GAGVSQSPSNKVTEKGKDVELRCDPISGHTALYWYRQSLGQGLEFLIYFQGNSAPDKSGLPSDRFSAERTGGSVSTLTIQRTQQEDSAVYLCASSPPWGEQFFGPGTRLTVL.

This chain links TRBV7-8 with TRBJ1-1; possibly TRBD1 for D (5 bases). The CDR3 sequence is 17 residues long. V was trimmed by 2 bases and J by 1 base, leaving 17 bases between them. CDR1 is SGHVS, CDR2 FQNEAQ, per germline. CDR3 protein: CASSLKRGLGENTEAFF. CDR3 bases: TGTGCCAGCAGCTTAAAACGGGGGTTGGGGGAGAACACTGAAGCTTTCTTT.